These 16 T cell receptor beta chains originate from one sample sequenced in a study of cytomegalovirus exposure and HLA in healthy donors. The study ran its PCR with 60 Vbeta and 13 Jbeta primers. The table came from immunoSEQ multiplex PCR; TCRdb's copy has only in-frame clones and leaves some out. The repertoire holds about 64,000 clones, less than 70% seen once, with around 3.1% in the top ten. Material for sequencing was PBMCs. The receptor set was obtained from a woman between 50 and 59 years old in good health and CMV-seronegative.

The chain uses TRBV28 and TRBJ2-7; D is ambiguous. This CDR3 region has 15 residues. Per the germline V gene, CDR1 is MDHEN and CDR2 is SYDVKM. Deletions cut 6 bases from V and 4 bases from J, with 19 bases between. CDR3 coding DNA: TGTGCCAGCAGCATGCCCCCCGTCGGAGAGTACGAGCAGTACTTC. Protein product: CASSMPPVGEYEQYF.

The V and J genes are TRBV10-3 and TRBJ1-1, with TRBD1 as a possible D gene (6 bases). The V and J ends lost 2 bases and 4 bases respectively, with 17 bases between them. The CDR3 has 16 amino acids. Germline V gene lookup returns CDR1 ENHRY and CDR2 SYGVKD. CDR3 in DNA: TGTGCCATCAGTGAGAGTGGGGGGCGCGGGGGCACTGAAGCTTTCTTT. Its translation: CAISESGGRGGTEAFF.

The chain uses TRBV30 and TRBJ1-1; D gene ambiguous. Germline CDR1 is GTSNPN and CDR2 is SVGIG (reference sequence). This CDR3 has 15 amino acids. V lost 4 bases and J 1 base, leaving 16 bases between the germline ends. The CDR3 here is CAWTPGWRENTEAFF. As DNA, the CDR3 is TGTGCCTGGACCCCAGGCTGGCGGGAGAACACTGAAGCTTTCTTT.

The V call is TRBV28, the J call TRBJ1-5; 7 positions match TRBD1. Looked up from germline, CDR1 is MDHEN and CDR2 is SYDVKM. This CDR3 has 13 residues. Trimming at V came to 6 bases and at J to 7 bases, leaving 6 bases not matched to a gene. As DNA, the CDR3 is TGTGCCAGCAGGCAGGGGGTGGGGCAGCCCCAGCATTTT. Residues: CASRQGVGQPQHF.

This clone has ten or more counts. The chain recombines TRBV7-9 with TRBJ2-2, with TRBD2 as a possible D gene (6 bases). Trimming shortened V by 5 bases and J by 1 base, and 14 bases separated the two germline ends. The CDR3 runs 16 residues. Germline CDR1 SEHNR, CDR2 FQNEAQ (reference sequence). The CDR3 bases are TGTGCCAGCAGCCCAGGAGGGGTCGGGAACACCGGGGAGCTGTTTTTT. Encoded protein: CASSPGGVGNTGELFF.

The chain is built from TRBV30 and TRBJ1-1; 7 positions match TRBD1. V lost 8 bases to trimming and J lost 2 bases; unmatched junction nucleotides: 2. The CDR3 is 11 amino acids. CDR1 GTSNPN and CDR2 SVGIG come from the germline V gene (reference sequence). The DNA for the CDR3 is TGTGCCGGACAGGTAAACACTGAAGCTTTCTTT. It translates to CAGQVNTEAFF.

The V gene is TRBV18, the J gene TRBJ2-3; 12 bases are shared with TRBD2. Trimming removed 3 bases from V and 2 bases from J; junction bases left unmatched: 3. The CDR3 consists of 16 residues. CDR1 and CDR2 from the germline V gene are KGHSH and LQKENI. Here the CDR3 DNA reads TGTGCCAGCTCACCGCGACTAGCGGGAGTCACAGATACGCAGTATTTT. It translates to CASSPRLAGVTDTQYF. The complete variable domain, with remaining parts taken from reference TRBV18 and TRBJ2-3, reads NAGVMQNPRHLVRRRGQEARLRCSPMKGHSHVYWYRQLPEEGLKFMVYLQKENIIDESGMPKERFSAEFPKEGPSILRIQQVVRGDSAAYFCASSPRLAGVTDTQYFGPGTRLTVL.

The chain links TRBV7-2 to TRBJ2-5; D not resolved. Per germline, CDR1 SGHTA and CDR2 FQGNSA. This CDR3 region has 11 residues. Trimming took 1 base from V and 7 from J, leaving 4 bases between them. CDR3 region: CASSLGATQYF. In DNA form, the CDR3 reads TGTGCCAGCAGCTTAGGGGCGACCCAGTACTTC.

The V gene is TRBV2, the J gene TRBJ2-7; maybe TRBD2 (6 bases). Germline assignment: CDR1 SNHLY and CDR2 FYNNEI. The CDR3 contains 15 residues. V was clipped by 9 bases and J by 3 bases, with 21 bases between them. CDR3: CASASQTDYYYEQYF. The CDR3 DNA reads TGTGCCAGTGCGTCGCAAACGGACTACTACTACGAGCAGTACTTC.

The rearrangement joins TRBV7-2 to TRBJ2-2; maybe TRBD2 (6 bases). Between the trimmed V and J ends, which lost 2 bases and 7 bases, there was a span of 11 bases. This CDR3 is built from 14 residues. CDR1 and CDR2 (germline): SGHTA, FQGNSA. CDR3 amino acids: CASSLRASVGELFF. The CDR3, as DNA: TGTGCCAGCAGCTTACGTGCTAGCGTCGGGGAGCTGTTTTTT.

The chain couples TRBV7-2 to TRBJ2-7, with a possible D match to TRBD2 (6 bases). V dropped 3 bases and J dropped 2 bases, with 11 bases sitting between them. The CDR3 extends over 14 amino acids. CDR1 is SGHTA, CDR2 FQGNSA, per germline. The CDR3 spells CASSFLGGAYEQYF. CDR3 nucleotides: TGTGCCAGCAGCTTCCTGGGCGGGGCCTACGAGCAGTACTTC. The full variable domain, completed using reference TRBV7-2 and TRBJ2-7, is GAGVSQSPSNKVTEKGKDVELRCDPISGHTALYWYRQSLGQGLEFLIYFQGNSAPDKSGLPSDRFSAERTGGSVSTLTIQRTQQEDSAVYLCASSFLGGAYEQYFGPGTRLTVT.

Only a few counts were recorded for this clone. The gene calls are TRBV11-2 and TRBJ2-5, with a tentative D call TRBD1 (7 bases). V was clipped by 5 bases and J by 4 bases, with 14 bases between them. This CDR3 has 14 amino acids. CDR1 is SGHAT, CDR2 FQNNGV, per germline. This CDR3 is CASSPWGDRETQYF. DNA for the CDR3: TGTGCCAGCAGCCCTTGGGGGGACAGAGAGACCCAGTACTTC. Together with reference TRBV11-2 and TRBJ2-5, the CDR3 gives the full variable domain: EAGVAQSPRYKIIEKRQSVAFWCNPISGHATLYWYQQILGQGPKLLIQFQNNGVVDDSQLPKDRFSAERLKGVDSTLKIQPAKLEDSAVYLCASSPWGDRETQYFGPGTRLLVL.

The chain couples TRBV4-3 to TRBJ1-2; weak D call: TRBD1 (6 bases). Germline V gene lookup returns CDR1 LGHNA and CDR2 YSLEER. This CDR3 region has 15 residues. Trimming took off 6 bases at V and 4 bases at J, with 18 bases between the two ends. The CDR3 loop is CASSRAQGLGYGYTF. The CDR3 DNA is TGCGCCAGCAGTAGGGCGCAGGGGTTGGGCTATGGCTACACCTTC.

This clone was found a few times. The chain joins TRBV4-3 to TRBJ2-7; D possibly corresponds to TRBD1 (5 bases). Germline values: CDR1 LGHNA, CDR2 YSLEER. V dropped 5 bases and J dropped 2 bases, with 13 bases sitting between them. The CDR3 covers 14 residues. For the CDR3, the DNA is TGCGCCAGCAGCGTCAGGGCAGGGCCCTACGAGCAGTACTTC. Translating it yields CASSVRAGPYEQYF.

The V and J genes are TRBV7-8 and TRBJ2-5, with D possibly being TRBD1 (6 bases). In germline, CDR1 is SGHVS, CDR2 FQNEAQ. CDR3 size: 15 residues. V lost 3 bases to trimming and J lost 2 bases, with 13 bases between them. The CDR3 protein is CASSFYSRGQETQYF. DNA of the CDR3: TGTGCCAGCAGCTTTTATTCCAGGGGTCAAGAGACCCAGTACTTC.

This chain's CDR3 is CASSQESSRYTDTQYF. The CDR3 nucleotides read TGCGCCAGCAGCCAAGAATCTAGCAGATACACAGATACGCAGTATTTT. The V and J genes are TRBV4-1 and TRBJ2-3; possible D gene TRBD2, 5 bases. CDR1 and CDR2 (germline): MGHRA, YSYEKL. Trimming took 0 bases from V and 2 from J, leaving 12 bases between them. This CDR3 contains 16 residues.